This T cell receptor beta chain is from a study of blood T cell repertoires in COVID-19. Across the study: Samples taken during acute and convalescent COVID-19 were collected in the United States, Italy and Spain. PBMCs, B-cell-depleted T cells, or T cells provided the cDNA or gDNA that made up the material.

After removal of 6 bases from V and 4 bases from J, the junction contained 11 bases not matched to a gene. Germline CDR1 is ENHRY and CDR2 is SYGVKD. The CDR3 sequence is 16 residues long. Assay used: immunoSEQ multiplex PCR; TCRdb lists only in-frame clones, some missing. This table has 110,000 to 150,000 clones, roughly 79% appearing once. The rearrangement joins TRBV10-3 to TRBJ2-5, with 10 positions matching TRBD2. The clonotype comes from a human donor in a cohort sampled during active COVID-19. Sequencing input: peripheral blood. The CDR3: CAIRPSSGSRAETQYF. DNA for the CDR3: TGTGCCATCAGACCCTCTAGCGGGAGCCGGGCAGAGACCCAGTACTTC.